The subject of this entry is one TCR beta chain. Antigen specificity is unknown. Indicated time point: week 35, safety follow-up. A 20-mer mutant IDH1 peptide at 300 ug was injected subcutaneously with topical imiquimod. Patients, over weeks 1, 3, 5, 7, 11, 15, 19 and 23, received a total of eight vaccinations. Newly diagnosed WHO grade 3 or 4 IDH1-mutant, ATRX-lost astrocytomas were identified in the donors. Repertoires were generated with immunoSEQ multiplex PCR, while TCRdb's copy carries only in-frame clones and drops some. Found here are tens of thousands of clones, roughly four fifths of them singletons; the top ten hold 6% to 9.5%. This entry belongs to a study of a mutant IDH1 vaccine in newly diagnosed glioma. Looking at the study overall: Most had both radiotherapy and temozolomide beforehand; others had only one.

This clonotype originated in a man aged 50 to 60 with glioma. The sequenced sample was PBMCs, obtained from a glioma patient whose treatment included an IDH1 peptide vaccine.

CDR3 protein: CASSSGRGTGELFF. In DNA, the CDR3 is TGTGCCAGTAGTTCAGGGAGAGGTACCGGGGAGCTGTTTTTT. The chain joins TRBV19 to TRBJ2-2; D tentatively reads TRBD1 or TRBD2 (5 bases each). Between the trimmed V and J ends, which lost 5 bases and 5 bases, there was a span of 12 bases. The CDR3 sequence is 14 residues long. Per germline, CDR1 LNHDA and CDR2 SQIVND (reference sequence).